These T cell receptor beta chains were read from a single sample in a study of T cells in localized non-small cell lung cancer. TCRdb's table, derived via immunoSEQ multiplex PCR, lists solely in-frame clones and lacks some. Of roughly 30,000 clones in the sample, less than 90% are singletons; the top ten hold over 2.5%. Here the sequenced sample was peripheral blood, taken before any cancer treatment. All receptors derive from a female donor at least 60 years old with stage I lung adenocarcinoma. CDR3s include the opening cysteine and the closing phenylalanine or tryptophan. Each record gives: clone size, V gene, D gene, J gene, CDR3 protein, CDR3 DNA. A D gene is named only where the DNA matches it firmly. Expanded clones get a size class; other rows say once, few or many, or leave the size out.

>once|TRBV4-3|.|TRBJ2-7
CASSHDRREQYF
TGCGCCAGCAGCCACGACCGCCGCGAGCAGTACTTC
>.|TRBV27|TRBD1|TRBJ2-2
CASNPGTGTGNTGELFF
TGTGCCAGCAACCCTGGGACCGGGACAGGGAACACCGGGGAGCTGTTTTTT
>.|TRBV7-2|.|TRBJ2-3
CASSLYARAGDTQYF
TGTGCCAGCAGCTTGTATGCAAGGGCTGGAGATACGCAGTATTTT
>.|TRBV11-3|.|TRBJ2-1
CASSRDSSYNEQFF
TGTGCCAGCAGCCGCGACAGCTCCTACAATGAGCAGTTCTTC
>once|TRBV5-6|.|TRBJ2-7
CASSLGNYEQYF
TGTGCCAGCAGCTTAGGGAACTACGAGCAGTACTTC
>.|TRBV7-2|.|TRBJ1-2
CASSFNNYGYTF
TGTGCCAGCAGCTTCAACAACTATGGCTACACCTTC
>.|TRBV28|.|TRBJ1-2
CASSFGRWYGYTF
TGTGCCAGCAGTTTTGGTAGATGGTATGGCTACACCTTC
>.|TRBV7-2|.|TRBJ2-2
CASRRNPRANTGELFF
TGTGCCAGCCGTCGGAACCCCCGCGCGAACACCGGGGAGCTGTTTTTT
>.|TRBV5-8|.|TRBJ1-3
CASSLQGSFSGNTIYF
TGTGCCAGCAGCTTACAGGGATCCTTCTCTGGAAACACCATATATTTT
>.|TRBV5-6|.|TRBJ2-5
CASSLGHETQYF
TGTGCCAGCAGCTTGGGACACGAGACCCAGTACTTC
>.|TRBV6-6|.|TRBJ1-1
CASSYSGVNTEAFF
TGTGCCAGCAGTTACTCAGGGGTGAACACTGAAGCTTTCTTT
>.|TRBV7-2|.|TRBJ2-5
CASSLSRLRETQYF
TGTGCCAGCAGCTTAAGCAGGCTGAGAGAGACCCAGTACTTC
>once|TRBV7-2|TRBD2|TRBJ2-7
CASSLGATSGYEQYF
TGTGCCAGCAGCTTAGGGGCGACTAGCGGCTACGAGCAGTACTTC
>once|TRBV9|.|TRBJ2-1
CASSVDLIGEQFF
TGTGCCAGCAGCGTAGACCTAATAGGGGAGCAGTTCTTC
>.|TRBV5-4|.|TRBJ2-7
CASSLGTAVSYEQYF
TGTGCCAGCAGCTTGGGTACAGCCGTCTCCTACGAGCAGTACTTC
>once|TRBV27|.|TRBJ2-7
CASSLLAPTTEQYF
TGTGCCAGCAGTTTATTGGCCCCCACAACCGAGCAGTACTTC
>.|TRBV5-4|.|TRBJ2-7
CVTGVESYEQYF
TGTGTCACCGGGGTAGAGTCCTACGAGCAGTACTTC
>.|TRBV7-2|.|TRBJ2-5
CASSFQSGPETQYF
TGTGCCAGCAGCTTCCAAAGCGGGCCAGAGACCCAGTACTTC
>.|TRBV7-2|TRBD2|TRBJ2-1
CASSPDGLVSEQFF
TGTGCCAGCAGCCCTGACGGACTAGTCAGTGAGCAGTTCTTC
>.|TRBV4-3|.|TRBJ2-1
CASSRTEGRDQYNEQFF
TGCGCCAGCAGCCGGACCGAGGGTAGAGACCAATACAATGAGCAGTTCTTC
>.|TRBV7-9|.|TRBJ1-1
CASFSLMNTEAFF
TGTGCCAGCTTCTCCCTCATGAACACTGAAGCTTTCTTT
>few|TRBV11-2|.|TRBJ2-5
CASSGLPQETQYF
TGTGCCAGCAGCGGACTACCCCAAGAGACCCAGTACTTC
>.|TRBV10-3|TRBD2|TRBJ2-3
CAISDGLAGITDTQYF
TGTGCCATCAGTGACGGGCTAGCGGGGATCACAGATACGCAGTATTTT
>few|TRBV28|TRBD1|TRBJ1-2
CASSSPTGYYGYTF
TGTGCCAGCAGTTCCCCGACAGGGTACTATGGCTACACCTTC
>once|TRBV10-1|.|TRBJ2-4
CASSESGGAGNIQYF
TGCGCCAGCAGTGAGTCGGGGGGGGCAGGGAACATTCAGTACTTC
>.|TRBV5-1|.|TRBJ1-1
CASSLAGTTEAFF
TGCGCCAGCAGCTTGGCGGGAACCACTGAAGCTTTCTTT
>.|TRBV6-6|.|TRBJ2-3
CASSYSSGTDTQYF
TGTGCCAGCAGTTACTCTAGCGGCACAGATACGCAGTATTTT
>.|TRBV6-1|.|TRBJ1-1
CASSDWGHPLNTEAFF
TGTGCCAGCAGTGATTGGGGACACCCCTTGAACACTGAAGCTTTCTTT
>.|TRBV6-5|.|TRBJ2-1
CASSYEGDTTYNEQFF
TGTGCCAGCAGTTACGAGGGGGATACGACCTACAATGAGCAGTTCTTC
>.|TRBV5-1|.|TRBJ1-1
CASSSGGGSNTEAFF
TGCGCCAGCAGCTCGGGTGGAGGGTCGAACACTGAAGCTTTCTTT
>.|TRBV6-5|.|TRBJ1-2
CASSYSDFRGSGYTF
TGTGCCAGCAGTTATTCCGACTTCAGGGGTTCTGGCTACACCTTC
>.|TRBV11-3|.|TRBJ2-3
CASSLKRTLITDTQYF
TGTGCCAGCAGCCTAAAGCGCACTCTTATCACAGATACGCAGTATTTT
>.|TRBV2|.|TRBJ2-5
CASVEKETQYF
TGTGCCAGCGTGGAGAAAGAGACCCAGTACTTC
>.|TRBV7-2|.|TRBJ1-5
CASSKWTDSNQPQHF
TGTGCCAGCAGCAAGTGGACGGATAGCAATCAGCCCCAGCATTTT
>.|TRBV18|.|TRBJ1-2
CASSNWTPPPLSGGYTF
TGTGCCAGCTCAAATTGGACACCACCGCCCCTGTCGGGAGGCTACACCTTC
>.|TRBV15|.|TRBJ1-1
CATSRTGSTEAFF
TGTGCCACCAGCAGAACAGGTAGCACTGAAGCTTTCTTT
>.|TRBV6-1|.|TRBJ2-1
CASSEGYGGEQFF
TGTGCCAGCAGTGAGGGGTACGGGGGAGAGCAGTTCTTC
>.|TRBV18|.|TRBJ1-1
CASDEQGGRAFF
TGTGCCAGCGACGAGCAGGGAGGGCGAGCTTTCTTT
>.|TRBV5-1|.|TRBJ1-2
CASSLGIVSGFDHYTF
TGCGCCAGCAGCTTGGGGATAGTTTCAGGGTTCGACCACTACACCTTC
>.|TRBV10-2|TRBD2|TRBJ2-4
CASRHPPGLAGAPSGGNIQYF
TGCGCCAGCAGACATCCCCCGGGACTAGCGGGAGCCCCGTCGGGTGGAAACATTCAGTACTTC
>.|TRBV16|TRBD2|TRBJ2-3
CASSQGLADTDTQYF
TGTGCCAGCAGCCAGGGACTAGCGGACACAGATACGCAGTATTTT
>.|TRBV9|.|TRBJ2-3
CASSPGLGPTDTQYF
TGTGCCAGCAGCCCGGGACTTGGACCCACAGATACGCAGTATTTT
>.|TRBV5-4|.|TRBJ2-6
CASSLEPGSSGANVLTF
TGTGCCAGCAGCTTGGAACCAGGGAGTTCCGGGGCCAACGTCCTGACTTTC